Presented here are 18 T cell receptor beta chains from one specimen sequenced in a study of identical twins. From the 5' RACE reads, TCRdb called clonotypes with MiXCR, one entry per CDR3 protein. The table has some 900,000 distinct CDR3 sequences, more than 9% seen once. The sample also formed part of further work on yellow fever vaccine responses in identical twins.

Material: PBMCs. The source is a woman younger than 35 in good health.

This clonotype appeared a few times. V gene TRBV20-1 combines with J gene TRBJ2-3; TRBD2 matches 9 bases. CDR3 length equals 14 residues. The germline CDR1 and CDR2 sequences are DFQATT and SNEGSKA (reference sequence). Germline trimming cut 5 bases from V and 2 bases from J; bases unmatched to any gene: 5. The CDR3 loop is CSAALAGTTDTQYF. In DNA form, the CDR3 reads TGCAGTGCTGCCCTAGCGGGAACCACAGATACGCAGTATTTT.

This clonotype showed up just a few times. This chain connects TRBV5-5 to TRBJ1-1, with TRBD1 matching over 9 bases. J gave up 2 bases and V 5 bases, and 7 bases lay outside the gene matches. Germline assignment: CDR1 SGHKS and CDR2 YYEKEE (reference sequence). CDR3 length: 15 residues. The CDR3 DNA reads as TGTGCCAGCAGTCTGGGACAGGGTGGCAACACTGAAGCTTTCTTT. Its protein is CASSLGQGGNTEAFF.

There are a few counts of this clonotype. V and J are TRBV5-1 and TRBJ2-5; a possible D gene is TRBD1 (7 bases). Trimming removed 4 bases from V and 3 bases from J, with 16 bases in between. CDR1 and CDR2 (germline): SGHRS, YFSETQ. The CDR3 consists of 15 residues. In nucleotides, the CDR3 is TGCGCCAGCAGCCACCGACAGGGAGGAGAAGAGACCCAGTACTTC. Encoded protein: CASSHRQGGEETQYF.

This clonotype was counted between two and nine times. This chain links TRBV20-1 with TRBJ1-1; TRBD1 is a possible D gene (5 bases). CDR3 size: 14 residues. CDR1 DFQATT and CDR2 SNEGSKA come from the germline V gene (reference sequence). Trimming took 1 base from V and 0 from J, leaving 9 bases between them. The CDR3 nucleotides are TGCAGTGCTAGAGGGGGCAGCATGAACACTGAAGCTTTCTTT. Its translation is CSARGGSMNTEAFF.

The CDR3 spells CASSHPKGAPGGYTF. DNA for the CDR3: TGCGCCAGCAGCCATCCAAAGGGGGCGCCGGGCGGCTACACCTTC. The rearrangement links TRBV4-1 to TRBJ1-2; 7 bases are shared with TRBD1. The CDR3 covers 15 residues. Looked up from germline, CDR1 is MGHRA and CDR2 is YSYEKL. The J segment lost 8 bases and the V segment lost 3 bases, leaving 12 bases of the junction unmatched.

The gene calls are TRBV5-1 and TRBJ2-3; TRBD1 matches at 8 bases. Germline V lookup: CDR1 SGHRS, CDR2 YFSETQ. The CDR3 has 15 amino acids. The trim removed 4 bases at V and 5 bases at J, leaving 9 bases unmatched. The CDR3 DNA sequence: TGCGCCAGCAGCCCCCCGGGACAGGTGAAAGATACGCAGTATTTT. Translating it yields CASSPPGQVKDTQYF. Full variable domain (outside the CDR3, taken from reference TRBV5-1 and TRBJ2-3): KAGVTQTPRYLIKTRGQQVTLSCSPISGHRSVSWYQQTPGQGLQFLFEYFSETQRNKGNFPGRFSGRQFSNSRSEMNVSTLELGDSALYLCASSPPGQVKDTQYFGPGTRLTVL.

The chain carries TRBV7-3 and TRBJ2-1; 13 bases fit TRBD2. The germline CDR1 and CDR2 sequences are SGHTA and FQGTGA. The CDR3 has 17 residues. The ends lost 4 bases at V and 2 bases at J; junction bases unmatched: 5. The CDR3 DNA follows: TGTGCCAGCAGCTCCCCCGGACTAGCGGGGGCCTACAATGAGCAGTTCTTC. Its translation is CASSSPGLAGAYNEQFF.

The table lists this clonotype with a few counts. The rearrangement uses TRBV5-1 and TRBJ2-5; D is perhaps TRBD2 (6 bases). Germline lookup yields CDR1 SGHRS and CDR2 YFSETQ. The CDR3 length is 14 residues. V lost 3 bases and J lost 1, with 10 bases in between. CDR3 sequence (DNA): TGCGCCAGCAGCTGGGAGCGGGCCCAAGAGACCCAGTACTTC. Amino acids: CASSWERAQETQYF.

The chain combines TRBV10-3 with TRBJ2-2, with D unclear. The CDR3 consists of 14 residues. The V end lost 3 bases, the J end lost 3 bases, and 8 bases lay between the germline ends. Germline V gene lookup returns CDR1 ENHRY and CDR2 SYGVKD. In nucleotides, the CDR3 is TGTGCCATCAGTGACCCGAATTACACCGGGGAGCTGTTTTTT. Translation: CAISDPNYTGELFF.

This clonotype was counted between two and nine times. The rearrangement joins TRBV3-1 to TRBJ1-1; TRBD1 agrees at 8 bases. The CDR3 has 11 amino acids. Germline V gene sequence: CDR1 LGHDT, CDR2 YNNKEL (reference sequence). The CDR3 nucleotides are TGTGCTATCGGACAGGGCGCTGAAGCTTTCTTT. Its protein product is CAIGQGAEAFF.

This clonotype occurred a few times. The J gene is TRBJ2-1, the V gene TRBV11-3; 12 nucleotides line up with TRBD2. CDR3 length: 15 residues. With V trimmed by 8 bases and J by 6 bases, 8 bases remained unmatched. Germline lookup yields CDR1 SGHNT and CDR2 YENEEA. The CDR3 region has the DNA TGTGCCAGCTCACGGACTAGCGGGATGGGCAATGAGCAGTTCTTC. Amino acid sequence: CASSRTSGMGNEQFF.

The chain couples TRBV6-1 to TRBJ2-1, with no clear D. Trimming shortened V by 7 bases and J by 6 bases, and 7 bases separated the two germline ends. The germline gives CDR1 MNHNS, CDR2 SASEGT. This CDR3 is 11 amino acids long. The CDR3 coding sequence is TGTGCCAGCACCCTCAGCAATGAGCAGTTCTTC. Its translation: CASTLSNEQFF.

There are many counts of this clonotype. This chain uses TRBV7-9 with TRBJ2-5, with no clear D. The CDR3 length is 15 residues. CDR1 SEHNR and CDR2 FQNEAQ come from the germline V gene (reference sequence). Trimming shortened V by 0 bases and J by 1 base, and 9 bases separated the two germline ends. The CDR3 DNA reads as TGTGCCAGCAGCTTAGCTGGCACCCCCCAAGAGACCCAGTACTTC. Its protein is CASSLAGTPQETQYF.

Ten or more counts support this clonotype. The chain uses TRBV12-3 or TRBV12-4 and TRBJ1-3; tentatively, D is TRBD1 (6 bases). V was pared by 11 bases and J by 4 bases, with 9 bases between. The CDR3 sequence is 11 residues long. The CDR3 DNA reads TGTGCCGGCGGGACAGGAAACACCATATATTTT. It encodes CAGGTGNTIYF.

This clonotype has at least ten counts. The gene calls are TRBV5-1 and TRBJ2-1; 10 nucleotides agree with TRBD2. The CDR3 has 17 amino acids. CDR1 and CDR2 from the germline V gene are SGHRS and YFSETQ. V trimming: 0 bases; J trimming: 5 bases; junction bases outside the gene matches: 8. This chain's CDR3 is CASSLALSSGRHNEQFF. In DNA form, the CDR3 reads TGCGCCAGCAGCTTGGCCTTATCTAGCGGGAGACACAATGAGCAGTTCTTC.

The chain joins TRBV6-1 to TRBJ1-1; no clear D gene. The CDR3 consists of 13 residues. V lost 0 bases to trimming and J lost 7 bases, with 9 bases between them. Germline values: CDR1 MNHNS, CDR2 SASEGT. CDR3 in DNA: TGTGCCAGCAGTGAAGCGCTTGTAGTTGAAGCTTTCTTT. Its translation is CASSEALVVEAFF.

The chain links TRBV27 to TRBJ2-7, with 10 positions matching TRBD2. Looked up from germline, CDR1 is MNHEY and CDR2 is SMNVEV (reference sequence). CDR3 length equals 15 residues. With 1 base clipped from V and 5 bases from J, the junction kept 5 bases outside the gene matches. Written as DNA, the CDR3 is TGTGCCAGCAGTTTATGGCTAGCGGGAGTTAACGAGCAGTACTTC. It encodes CASSLWLAGVNEQYF.

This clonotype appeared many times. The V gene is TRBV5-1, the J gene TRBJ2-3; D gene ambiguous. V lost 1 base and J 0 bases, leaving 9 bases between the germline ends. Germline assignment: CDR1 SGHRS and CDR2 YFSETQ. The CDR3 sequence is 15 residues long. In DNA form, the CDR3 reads TGCGCCAGCAGCTTGAGCTACCCTAGCACAGATACGCAGTATTTT. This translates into CASSLSYPSTDTQYF.